This T cell receptor (beta chain) was sequenced in a study of spatial heterogeneity in lung cancer. TCRdb ran MiXCR on the 5' RACE reads and lists one entry per CDR3 protein. Among about 7,000 distinct CDR3 sequences, approximately 6.8% were seen once, and the ten largest hold 77%. Noted time point: sample taken at primary tumor resection. No cells were sorted before sequencing. The whole RNA sequenced was extracted from tumor, nontumor lung or frozen PBMC. Germline assignment: CDR1 SGHAT and CDR2 FQNNGV. This CDR3 has 14 amino acids. The ends were cut back, 8 bases at V and 4 bases at J, with 15 bases in the middle. In regard to this clonotype: This beta chain slipped into a library made for alpha chains as a stray read, so its size is not meaningful.

The receptor was isolated from a male donor with early-stage non-small cell lung cancer. J is TRBJ1-3 and V is TRBV11-2, with D possibly being TRBD1 (5 bases). This material consisted of PBMCs, taken at surgery. The CDR3 reads CASRNGGPGNTIYF. In DNA, the CDR3 is TGTGCCAGCCGCAACGGGGGTCCCGGAAACACCATATATTTT.